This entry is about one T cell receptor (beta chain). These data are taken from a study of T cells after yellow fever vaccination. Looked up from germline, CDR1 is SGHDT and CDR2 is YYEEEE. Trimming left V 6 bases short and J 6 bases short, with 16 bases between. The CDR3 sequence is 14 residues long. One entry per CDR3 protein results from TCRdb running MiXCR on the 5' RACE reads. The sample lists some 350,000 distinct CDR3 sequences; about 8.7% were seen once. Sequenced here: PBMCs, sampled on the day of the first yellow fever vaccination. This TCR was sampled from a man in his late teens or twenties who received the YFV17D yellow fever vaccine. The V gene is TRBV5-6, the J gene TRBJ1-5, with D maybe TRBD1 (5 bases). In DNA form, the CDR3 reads TGTGCCAGCACTCGGGGCCAGTATGGTCAGCCCCAGCATTTT. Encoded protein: CASTRGQYGQPQHF.